This TCR beta chain was obtained from a study of response to subunit inactivated influenza vaccine. Germline lookup yields CDR1 SNHLY and CDR2 FYNNEI. The CDR3 sequence is 13 residues long. V was pared by 8 bases and J by 0 bases, with 11 bases between. TCRdb reanalysed the RT-PCR reads using MiXCR and keeps one entry per CDR3 protein. In the table there are 800,000 or so distinct CDR3 sequences, 21% of which are singletons. This chain joins TRBV2 and TRBJ2-7; D not resolved. This receptor was obtained from a man in his fifties or sixties who received an inactivated influenza vaccine. This sample comprised PBMCs from blood, obtained 5 days after vaccination. CDR3 region: CASDPSRSYEQYF. The CDR3 DNA follows: TGTGCCAGCGATCCATCCCGCTCCTACGAGCAGTACTTC.